A selection of T cell receptor beta chains follows, all from one sample in a study of cytomegalovirus exposure and HLA in healthy donors. Profiled with immunoSEQ multiplex PCR; TCRdb holds only in-frame clones, not every one. The repertoire holds about 190,000 clones, about four fifths seen once, with approximately 10% in the top ten. The sequenced sample was PBMCs. Receptors were obtained from a woman in her forties or fifties in good health and CMV-seropositive. The CDR3 runs from the conserved cysteine through the conserved F or W. A D gene is named only where the DNA matches it firmly. Expanded clones get a size class; other rows say once, few or many, or leave the size out.

>.|TRBD1|TRBJ2-5|TRBV6-5
CASSRDSQETQYF
TGTGCCAGCAGCAGGGACAGCCAAGAGACCCAGTACTTC
>.|.|TRBJ2-2|TRBV30
CAWSVSRGGGELFF
TGTGCCTGGAGTGTTTCCAGGGGTGGCGGGGAGCTGTTTTTT
>.|.|TRBJ2-2|TRBV4-3
CASSRSPRGTENTGELFF
TGCGCCAGCAGCCGCTCCCCACGGGGGACGGAGAACACCGGGGAGCTGTTTTTT
>.|TRBD2|TRBJ2-7|TRBV28
CASTPGGLAYEQYF
TGTGCCAGCACCCCGGGGGGGCTCGCGTACGAGCAGTACTTC
>.|.|TRBJ2-7|TRBV10-3
CAISENGYEQYF
TGTGCCATCAGTGAAAACGGCTACGAGCAGTACTTC
>.|TRBD1|TRBJ2-6|TRBV7-2
CASSLTQQGAAGANVLTF
TGTGCCAGCAGCTTAACCCAACAGGGGGCGGCTGGGGCCAACGTCCTGACTTTC
>.|TRBD2|TRBJ2-5|TRBV30
CAWSRISGGAQETQYF
TGTGCCTGGAGTAGGATTAGCGGGGGGGCGCAAGAGACCCAGTACTTC
>.|.|TRBJ1-1|TRBV30
CAWTSPPNTEAFF
TGTGCCTGGACGAGCCCACCTAACACTGAAGCTTTCTTT
>.|TRBD1|TRBJ1-3|TRBV5-1
CASSNQGVGSGNTIYF
TGCGCCAGCAGCAATCAGGGGGTTGGCTCTGGAAACACCATATATTTT
>.|.|TRBJ2-4|TRBV6-6
CASSQGGSLKNIQYF
TGTGCCAGCAGTCAAGGCGGTAGTCTCAAAAACATTCAGTACTTC
>.|.|TRBJ1-2|TRBV19
CASSISGGSYGYTF
TGTGCCAGTAGTATATCGGGGGGATCCTATGGCTACACCTTC
>.|TRBD1|TRBJ1-5|TRBV19
CASSPSTGDQPQHF
TGTGCCAGTAGTCCGTCGACAGGGGATCAGCCCCAGCATTTT
>.|TRBD1|TRBJ1-5|TRBV28
CASSLLTGVNQPQHF
TGTGCCAGCAGTCTTCTGACAGGGGTCAATCAGCCCCAGCATTTT
>.|TRBD1|TRBJ2-3|TRBV19
CASSKGDRRTDTQYF
TGTGCCAGTAGTAAAGGGGACAGGCGCACAGATACGCAGTATTTT
>.|.|TRBJ2-2|TRBV5-5
CASSSGLERGGELFF
TGTGCCAGCAGCTCGGGACTCGAAAGGGGCGGGGAGCTGTTTTTT
>.|TRBD2|TRBJ2-1|TRBV5-5
CASSLVGSGGASYEQFF
TGTGCCAGCAGCTTGGTTGGTAGCGGGGGGGCTTCGTATGAGCAGTTCTTC
>.|TRBD2|TRBJ2-1|TRBV7-9
CASSTRGGPFF
TGTGCCAGCAGCACGCGGGGGGGCCCCTTCTTC
>.|TRBD2|TRBJ2-5|TRBV28
CASSLRDGGAGHKTQYF
TGTGCCAGCAGTTTACGCGACGGGGGGGCCGGTCATAAGACCCAGTACTTC
>.|.|TRBJ1-1|TRBV5-8
CASSWGLRRTEAFF
TGTGCCAGCAGCTGGGGACTGCGGCGCACTGAAGCTTTCTTT
>.|.|TRBJ2-7|TRBV6-1
CASSEAFGLTGAYEQYF
TGTGCTAGCAGTGAAGCTTTCGGGCTAACGGGAGCCTACGAGCAGTACTTC
>few|.|TRBJ1-5|TRBV18
CASSPGQNQPQHF
TGTGCCAGCTCACCAGGGCAAAATCAGCCCCAGCATTTT
>.|TRBD2|TRBJ2-1|TRBV4-1
CASSQLTSPTNEQFF
TGCGCCAGCAGCCAGTTGACTAGCCCTACCAATGAGCAGTTCTTC
>.|.|TRBJ2-3|TRBV4-3
CASSLDTDDTQYF
TGCGCCAGCAGCCTAGACACTGATGATACGCAGTATTTT
>.|TRBD2|TRBJ2-1|TRBV7-3
CASSPEGTSGGGEQFF
TGTGCCAGCAGCCCGGAGGGGACTAGCGGGGGCGGGGAGCAGTTCTTC
>.|.|TRBJ2-3|TRBV5-1
CASSQNTDTQYF
TGCGCCAGCAGCCAGAACACAGATACGCAGTATTTT
>.|TRBD1|TRBJ1-2|TRBV5-1
CASSLAGTGLFYGYTF
TGCGCCAGCAGCTTGGCTGGGACAGGGTTATTCTATGGCTACACCTTC
>.|TRBD2|TRBJ2-5|TRBV11-2
CASSTRTSGVKETQYF
TGTGCCAGCAGCACAAGGACTAGCGGGGTTAAAGAGACCCAGTACTTC
>once|TRBD1|TRBJ1-5|TRBV10-2
CASSETGEAQPQHF
TGCGCCAGCAGTGAAACAGGGGAGGCCCAGCCCCAGCATTTT
>.|.|TRBJ2-7|TRBV2
CASSVRQGSISYEQYF
TGTGCCAGCAGTGTGAGGCAGGGGTCTATCTCCTACGAGCAGTACTTC
>.|.|TRBJ1-2|TRBV27
CASSLSGIAITYGYTF
TGTGCCAGCAGTTTATCCGGGATAGCGATAACTTATGGCTACACCTTC
>.|TRBD1|TRBJ2-7|TRBV4-3
CASSPRQGVFPEQYF
TGCGCCAGCAGCCCTAGACAGGGGGTATTTCCCGAGCAGTACTTC